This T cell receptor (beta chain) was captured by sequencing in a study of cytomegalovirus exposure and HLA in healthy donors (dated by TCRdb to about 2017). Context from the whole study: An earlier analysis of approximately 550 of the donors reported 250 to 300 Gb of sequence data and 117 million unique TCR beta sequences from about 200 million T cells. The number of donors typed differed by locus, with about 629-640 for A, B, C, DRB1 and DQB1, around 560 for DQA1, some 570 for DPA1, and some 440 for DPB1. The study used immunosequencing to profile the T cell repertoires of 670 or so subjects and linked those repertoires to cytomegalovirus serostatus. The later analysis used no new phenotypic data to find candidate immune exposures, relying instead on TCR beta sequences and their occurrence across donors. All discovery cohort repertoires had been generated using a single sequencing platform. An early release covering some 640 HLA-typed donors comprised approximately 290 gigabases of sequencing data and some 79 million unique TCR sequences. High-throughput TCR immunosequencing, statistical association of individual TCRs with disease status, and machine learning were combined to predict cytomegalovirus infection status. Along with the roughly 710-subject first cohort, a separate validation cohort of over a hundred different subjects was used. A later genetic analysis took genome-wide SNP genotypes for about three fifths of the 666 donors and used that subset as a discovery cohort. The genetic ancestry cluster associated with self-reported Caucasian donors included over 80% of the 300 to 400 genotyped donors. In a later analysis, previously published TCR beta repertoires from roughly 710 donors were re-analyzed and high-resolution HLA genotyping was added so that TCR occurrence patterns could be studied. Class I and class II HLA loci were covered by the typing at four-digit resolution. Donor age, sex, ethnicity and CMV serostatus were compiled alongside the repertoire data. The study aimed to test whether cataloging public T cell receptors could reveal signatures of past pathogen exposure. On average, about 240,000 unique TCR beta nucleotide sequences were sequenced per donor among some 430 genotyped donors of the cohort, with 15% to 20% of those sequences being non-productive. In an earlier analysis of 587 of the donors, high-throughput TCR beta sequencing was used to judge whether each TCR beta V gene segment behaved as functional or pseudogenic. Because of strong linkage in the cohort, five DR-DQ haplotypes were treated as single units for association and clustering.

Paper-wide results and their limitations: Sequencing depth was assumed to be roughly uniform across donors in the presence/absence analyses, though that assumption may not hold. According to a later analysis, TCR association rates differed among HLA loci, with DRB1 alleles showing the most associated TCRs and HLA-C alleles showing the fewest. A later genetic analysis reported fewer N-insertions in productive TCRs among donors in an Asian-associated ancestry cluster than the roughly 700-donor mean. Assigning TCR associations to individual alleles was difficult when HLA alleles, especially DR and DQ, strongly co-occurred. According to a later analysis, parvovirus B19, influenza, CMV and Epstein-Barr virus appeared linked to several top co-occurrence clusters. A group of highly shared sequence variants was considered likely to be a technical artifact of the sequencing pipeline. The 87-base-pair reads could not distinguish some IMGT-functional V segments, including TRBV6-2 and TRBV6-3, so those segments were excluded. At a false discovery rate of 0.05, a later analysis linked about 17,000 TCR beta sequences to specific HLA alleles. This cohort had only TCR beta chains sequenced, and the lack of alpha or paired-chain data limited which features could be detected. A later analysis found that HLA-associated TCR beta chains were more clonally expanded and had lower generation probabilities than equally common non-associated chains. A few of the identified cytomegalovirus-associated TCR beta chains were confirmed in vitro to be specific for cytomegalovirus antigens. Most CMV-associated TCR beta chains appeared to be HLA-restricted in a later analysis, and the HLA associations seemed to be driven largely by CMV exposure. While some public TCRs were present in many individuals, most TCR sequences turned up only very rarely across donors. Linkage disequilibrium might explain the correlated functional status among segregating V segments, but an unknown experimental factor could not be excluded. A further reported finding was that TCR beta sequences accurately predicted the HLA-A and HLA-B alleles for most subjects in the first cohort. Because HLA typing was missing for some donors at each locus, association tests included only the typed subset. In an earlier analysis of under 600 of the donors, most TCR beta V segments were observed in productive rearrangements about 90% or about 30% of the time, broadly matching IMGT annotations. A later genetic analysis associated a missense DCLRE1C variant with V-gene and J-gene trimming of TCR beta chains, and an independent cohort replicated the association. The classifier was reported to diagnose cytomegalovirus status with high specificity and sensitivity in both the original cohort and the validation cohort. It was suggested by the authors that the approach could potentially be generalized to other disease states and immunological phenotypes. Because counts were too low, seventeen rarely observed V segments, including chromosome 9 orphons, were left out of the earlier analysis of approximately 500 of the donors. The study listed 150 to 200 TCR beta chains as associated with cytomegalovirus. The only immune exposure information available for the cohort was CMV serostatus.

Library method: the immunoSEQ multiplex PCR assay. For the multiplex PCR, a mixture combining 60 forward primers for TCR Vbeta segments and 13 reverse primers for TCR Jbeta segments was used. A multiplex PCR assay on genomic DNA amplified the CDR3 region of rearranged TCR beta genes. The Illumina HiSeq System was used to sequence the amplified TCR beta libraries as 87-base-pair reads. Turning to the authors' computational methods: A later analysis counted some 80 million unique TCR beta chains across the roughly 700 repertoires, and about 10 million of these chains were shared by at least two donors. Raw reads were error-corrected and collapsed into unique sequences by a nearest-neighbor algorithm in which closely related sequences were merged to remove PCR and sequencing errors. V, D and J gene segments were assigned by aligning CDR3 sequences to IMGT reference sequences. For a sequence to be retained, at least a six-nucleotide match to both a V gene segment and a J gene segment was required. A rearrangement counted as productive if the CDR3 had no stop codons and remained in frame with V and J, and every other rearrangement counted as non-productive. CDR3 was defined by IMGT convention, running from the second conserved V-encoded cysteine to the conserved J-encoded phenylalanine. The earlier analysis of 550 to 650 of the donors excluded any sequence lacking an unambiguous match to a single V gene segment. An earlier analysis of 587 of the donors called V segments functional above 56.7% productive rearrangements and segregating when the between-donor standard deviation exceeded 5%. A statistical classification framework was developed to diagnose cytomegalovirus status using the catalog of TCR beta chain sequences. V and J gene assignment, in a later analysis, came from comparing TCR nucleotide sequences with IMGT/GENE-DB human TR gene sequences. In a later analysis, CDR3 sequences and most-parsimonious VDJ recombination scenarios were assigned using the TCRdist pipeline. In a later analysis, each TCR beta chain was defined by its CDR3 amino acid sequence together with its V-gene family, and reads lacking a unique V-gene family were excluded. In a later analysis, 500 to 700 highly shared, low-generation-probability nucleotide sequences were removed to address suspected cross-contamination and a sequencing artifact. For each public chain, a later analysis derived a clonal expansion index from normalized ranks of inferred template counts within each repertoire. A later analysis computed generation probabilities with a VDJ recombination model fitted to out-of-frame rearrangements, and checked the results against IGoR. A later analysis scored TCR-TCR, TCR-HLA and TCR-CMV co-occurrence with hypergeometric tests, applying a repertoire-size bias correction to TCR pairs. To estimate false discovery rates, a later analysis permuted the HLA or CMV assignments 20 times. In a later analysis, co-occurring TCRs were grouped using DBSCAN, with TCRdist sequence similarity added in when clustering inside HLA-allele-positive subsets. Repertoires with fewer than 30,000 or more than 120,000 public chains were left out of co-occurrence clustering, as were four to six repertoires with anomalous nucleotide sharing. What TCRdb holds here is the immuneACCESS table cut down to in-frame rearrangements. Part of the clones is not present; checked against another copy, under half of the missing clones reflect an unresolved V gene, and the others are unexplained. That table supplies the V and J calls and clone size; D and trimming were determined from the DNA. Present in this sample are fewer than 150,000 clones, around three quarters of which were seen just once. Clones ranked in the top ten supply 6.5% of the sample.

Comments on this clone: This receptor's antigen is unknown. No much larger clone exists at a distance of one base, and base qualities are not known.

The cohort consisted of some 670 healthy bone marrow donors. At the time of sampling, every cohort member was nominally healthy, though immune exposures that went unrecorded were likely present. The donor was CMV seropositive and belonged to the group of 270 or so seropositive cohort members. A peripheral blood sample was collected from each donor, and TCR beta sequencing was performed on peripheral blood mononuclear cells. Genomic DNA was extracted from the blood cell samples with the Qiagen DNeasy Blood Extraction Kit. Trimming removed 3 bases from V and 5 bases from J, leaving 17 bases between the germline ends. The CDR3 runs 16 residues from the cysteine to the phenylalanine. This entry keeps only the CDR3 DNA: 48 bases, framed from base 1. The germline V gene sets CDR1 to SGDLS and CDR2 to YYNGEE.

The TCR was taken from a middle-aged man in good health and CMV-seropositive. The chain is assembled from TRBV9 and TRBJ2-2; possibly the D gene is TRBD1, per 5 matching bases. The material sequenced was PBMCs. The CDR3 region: CASSATTDHETGELFF. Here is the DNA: TGTGCCAGCAGCGCAACGACAGACCACGAGACCGGGGAGCTGTTTTTT.